This note documents a single T cell receptor (beta chain) sequence. The table came from immunoSEQ multiplex PCR; TCRdb's copy has only in-frame clones and leaves some out. The sample contains roughly 330,000 clones, roughly 86% of which appear only once. The sample is drawn from a study of blood T cell repertoires in COVID-19. Study-wide context: Nucleic acid was either cDNA or gDNA, and it came from T cells, B-cell-depleted T cells, or PBMCs.

Losses at the gene ends were 4 bases for V and 9 bases for J; bases not matched to a gene: 8. Germline V gene data show CDR1 as LNHNV and CDR2 as YYDKDF (reference sequence). This CDR3 contains 13 residues. The sample was peripheral blood. The chain uses TRBV15 and TRBJ1-2; the match to TRBD1 covers 7 bases. This sequence was found in a woman between 50 and 59 years old with acute or convalescent COVID-19. The CDR3 sequence: CATSKGGVDRYTF. The CDR3 DNA sequence: TGTGCCACCAGCAAAGGGGGCGTTGATCGCTACACCTTC.